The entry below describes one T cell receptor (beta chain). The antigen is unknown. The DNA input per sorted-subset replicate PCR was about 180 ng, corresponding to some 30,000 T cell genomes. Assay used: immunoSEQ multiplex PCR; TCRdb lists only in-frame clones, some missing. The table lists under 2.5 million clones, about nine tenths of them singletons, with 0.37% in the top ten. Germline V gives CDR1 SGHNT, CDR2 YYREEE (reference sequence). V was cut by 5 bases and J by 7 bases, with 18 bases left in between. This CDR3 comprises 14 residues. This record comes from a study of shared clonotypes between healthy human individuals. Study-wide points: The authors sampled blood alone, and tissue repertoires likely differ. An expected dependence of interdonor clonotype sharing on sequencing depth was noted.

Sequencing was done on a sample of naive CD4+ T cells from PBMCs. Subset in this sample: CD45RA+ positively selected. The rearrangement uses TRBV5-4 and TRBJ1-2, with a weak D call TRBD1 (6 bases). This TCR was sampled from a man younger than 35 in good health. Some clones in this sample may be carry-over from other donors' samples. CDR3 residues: CASRPDRQISGYTF. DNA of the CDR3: TGTGCCAGCAGACCTGACAGGCAGATCAGTGGCTACACCTTC.